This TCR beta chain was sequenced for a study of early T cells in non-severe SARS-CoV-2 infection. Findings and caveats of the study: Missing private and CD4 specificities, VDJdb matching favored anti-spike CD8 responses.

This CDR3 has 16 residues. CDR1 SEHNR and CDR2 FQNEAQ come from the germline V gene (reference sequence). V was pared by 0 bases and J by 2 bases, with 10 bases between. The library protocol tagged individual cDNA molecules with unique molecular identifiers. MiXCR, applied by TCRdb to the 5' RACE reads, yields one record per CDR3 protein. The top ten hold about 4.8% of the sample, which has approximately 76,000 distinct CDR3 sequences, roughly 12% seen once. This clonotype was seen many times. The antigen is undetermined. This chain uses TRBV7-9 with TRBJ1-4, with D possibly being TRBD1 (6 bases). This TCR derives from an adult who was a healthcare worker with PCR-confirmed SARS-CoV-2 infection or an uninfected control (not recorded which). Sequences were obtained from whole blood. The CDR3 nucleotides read TGTGCCAGCAGCTTAGCGCGCCAGGGGACTAATGAAAAACTGTTTTTT. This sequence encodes CASSLARQGTNEKLFF. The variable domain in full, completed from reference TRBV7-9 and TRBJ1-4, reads DTGVSQNPRHKITKRGQNVTFRCDPISEHNRLYWYRQTLGQGPEFLTYFQNEAQLEKSRLLSDRFSAERPKGSFSTLEIQRTEQGDSAMYLCASSLARQGTNEKLFFGSGTQLSVL.